Judged by abundance, the clone carrying this TCR beta chain is medium-sized. Germline assignment: CDR1 SGHAT and CDR2 FQDESV (reference sequence). The junction had 7 bases not matched to a gene; V was cut back by 8 bases and J by 6 bases. CDR3 size: 14 residues. These data originate in a study of tumor-infiltrating lymphocytes in primary liver carcinoma. Bulk tissue was left unsorted, and RNA and DNA were co-extracted from about 20-30 mg of it. Per tumor, sampling covered five separate regions. A primer in the constant region served to generate TCR beta cDNA from roughly 450 ng of total RNA. Libraries for TCR beta were built through three nested multiplex PCR rounds, which together made up a slightly modified ARM-PCR procedure. Use of TRBV1-TRBV30 forward primers with a C-beta reverse primer characterized the first two PCR rounds, which lasted about 11 cycles each. One entry per CDR3 protein, called by TCRdb with MiXCR from the multiplex PCR reads. The sample consists of 95,000 to 150,000 distinct CDR3 sequences, roughly three fifths of them appearing once.

The sample consisted of liver tumor tissue from sampling region 1. Specified subset: tumor region T1, superior pole. The TCR comes from a woman in her sixties with primary liver carcinoma and hepatitis B virus infection. The J gene is TRBJ2-7, the V gene TRBV11-1, with 13 bases that match TRBD2. CDR3 in DNA: TGTGCCAGCTCCCGACTAGCGGGAGGTACCGAGCAGTACTTC. Its translation: CASSRLAGGTEQYF.